The rows below give T cell receptor beta chains drawn from one sample of a study of blood T cell repertoires in COVID-19. Profiled with immunoSEQ multiplex PCR; TCRdb holds only in-frame clones, not every one. The data show about 54,000 clones, about nine tenths seen once. Specimen: peripheral blood. These receptors were collected from a woman aged 40 to 50 with active COVID-19. Both conserved end residues are part of each CDR3. The order of the fields is V gene, clone size, D gene, J gene, CDR3 DNA, CDR3 protein. The D gene is left open where the match is weak. Not all rows give a size; the values are once, few, many and, for expanded clones, a class.

>TRBV4-1|-|-|TRBJ1-4
TGCGCCAGCAGCCAGTTGGTGGGGGCGAATAATGAAAAACTGTTTTTT
CASSQLVGANNEKLFF
>TRBV6-5|-|TRBD2|TRBJ2-1
TGTGCCAGCAGTTACGCCGGGACTAGCGGTACGGGTGAGCAGTTCTTC
CASSYAGTSGTGEQFF
>TRBV19|-|TRBD1|TRBJ1-6
TGTGCCAGTAGTAGACAACAGGGGCCGAATTCACCCCTCCACTTT
CASSRQQGPNSPLHF
>TRBV9|-|TRBD1|TRBJ2-7
TGTGCCAGTTCCCCTACAGGGGGCCGGAACGAGCAGTACTTC
CASSPTGGRNEQYF
>TRBV5-1|-|TRBD1|TRBJ1-6
TGCGCCAGCAGCTTGTATCAGGGGGCCTATTCACCCCTCCACTTT
CASSLYQGAYSPLHF
>TRBV29-1|-|-|TRBJ2-5
TGCAGCACCTACGAGGGAGTGGAGACCCAGTACTTC
CSTYEGVETQYF
>TRBV7-2|-|-|TRBJ2-7
TGTGCCAGCAGCAAATTCGGCCGGGCGGGCGAGCAGTACTTC
CASSKFGRAGEQYF
>TRBV7-6|-|-|TRBJ1-4
TGTGCCAGCAGCTTAGCTCAGTCTAATGAAAAACTGTTTTTT
CASSLAQSNEKLFF
>TRBV4-2|-|-|TRBJ2-5
TGTGCCAGCAGCCCGGGGCACCGAAGACAGGGAGGAGGTAGGGAGACCCAGTACTTC
CASSPGHRRQGGGRETQYF
>TRBV18|-|-|TRBJ1-2
TGTGCCAGCTCATCAGGGGAATCAAGGGGCTACACCTTC
CASSSGESRGYTF
>TRBV5-5|once|-|TRBJ1-6
TGTGCCAGCAGCTTAGACAGTTTTTATAATTCACCCCTCCACTTT
CASSLDSFYNSPLHF
>TRBV7-3|-|-|TRBJ1-1
TGTGCCAGCAGCTTAGTACAGGCGGACACTGAAGCTTTCTTT
CASSLVQADTEAFF
>TRBV3-1/TRBV3-2|-|TRBD2|TRBJ2-1
TGTGCCAGCAGCCCCGGGAAGGCGGGAGCGGGGTCCTACAATGAGCAGTTCTTC
CASSPGKAGAGSYNEQFF
>TRBV27|-|TRBD2|TRBJ2-1
TGTGCCAGCAGGTTTGTTGCGGGGGGCTCCTACAATGAGCAGTTCTTC
CASRFVAGGSYNEQFF
>TRBV12-3/TRBV12-4|-|-|TRBJ1-1
TGTGCCAGCAGGGCCTTACACGGGGCTGAAGCTTTCTTT
CASRALHGAEAFF
>TRBV5-8|-|-|TRBJ2-1
TGTGCCAGCAGCTTGCCGGGGAGCTCCTACAATGAGCAGTTCTTC
CASSLPGSSYNEQFF
>TRBV29-1|once|TRBD2|TRBJ2-5
TGCAGCGTTGAAAAAAACGTTTGGACTAGCGGGGGCGAGACCCAGTACTTC
CSVEKNVWTSGGETQYF
>TRBV9|-|-|TRBJ1-3
TGTGCCAGCAGCTCACGACTCATCGGAGGACCCTCTGGAAACACCATATATTTT
CASSSRLIGGPSGNTIYF
>TRBV7-8|-|-|TRBJ2-7
TGTGCCAGCAGCATACGACAGGACCCCTACGAGCAGTACTTC
CASSIRQDPYEQYF
>TRBV15|-|-|TRBJ2-7
TGTGCCACCAGCAGAGAGCTCAGATACTCCTACGAGCAGTACTTC
CATSRELRYSYEQYF
>TRBV27|-|TRBD2|TRBJ2-3
TGTGCCAGCGCTTCAAGCAGCGGGGGGTTCACAGATACGCAGTATTTT
CASASSSGGFTDTQYF
>TRBV6-5|-|TRBD2|TRBJ2-2
TGTGCCATCACCCAGCGGGGGATGAACACCGGGGAGCTGTTTTTT
CAITQRGMNTGELFF
>TRBV4-3|few|-|TRBJ2-2
TGCGCCAGCAGCCAAGAGTGGACAGCCAGGACCGGGGAGCTGTTTTTT
CASSQEWTARTGELFF
>TRBV5-4|-|-|TRBJ1-3
TGTGCCAGCAGCTTGGGGACAGCCTTAAACACCATATATTTT
CASSLGTALNTIYF
>TRBV7-7|-|TRBD2|TRBJ2-5
TGTGCCAGCAGCCCGGGACTAGCGGGGGAGACCCAGTACTTC
CASSPGLAGETQYF
>TRBV10-2|-|-|TRBJ2-1
TGCGCCAGCACCCCTGAGGGGGGGGGCGCCTACAATGAGCAGTTCTTC
CASTPEGGGAYNEQFF
>TRBV18|-|TRBD2|TRBJ2-3
TGTGCCAGCTCACCACAGCGGGGGGCTAGCACAGATACGCAGTATTTT
CASSPQRGASTDTQYF
>TRBV21-1|few|-|TRBJ2-7
TGTGCCAGCAGACAGGGGCCGACCTACGAGCAGTACTTC
CASRQGPTYEQYF
>TRBV3-1/TRBV3-2|-|TRBD2|TRBJ2-1
TGTGCCAGCAGCCGGACTAGCGGGGGGGCCTACAATGAGCAGTTCTTC
CASSRTSGGAYNEQFF
>TRBV3-1/TRBV3-2|-|TRBD1|TRBJ1-2
TGTGCCAGCAGCCGAGGAAGACAGGGGGATGGCTACACCTTC
CASSRGRQGDGYTF
>TRBV19|-|TRBD1|TRBJ2-1
TGTGCCAGTAGTACCACCATGGACAGGAATGAGCAGTTCTTC
CASSTTMDRNEQFF
>TRBV11-3|-|TRBD1|TRBJ2-3
TGTGCCAGCAGCTTGACAGGGGGCACAGATACGCAGTATTTT
CASSLTGGTDTQYF
>TRBV7-2|-|-|TRBJ2-1
TGTGCCAGCAGCGAAAGTGGACAGTCTACCAATGAGCAGTTCTTC
CASSESGQSTNEQFF
>TRBV7-9|-|-|TRBJ1-1
TGTGCCAGCAGCTTAGCAGTTGGGGCGGTCACTGAAGCTTTCTTT
CASSLAVGAVTEAFF
>TRBV3-1/TRBV3-2|-|TRBD1|TRBJ1-5
TGTGCCAGCAGCCGAAACCAGGGGGCGGGCCAGCCCCAGCATTTT
CASSRNQGAGQPQHF
>TRBV10-2|-|TRBD1|TRBJ1-5
TGCGCCAGCAGATCGACAGGGGGCAATCAGCCCCAGCATTTT
CASRSTGGNQPQHF
>TRBV12-5|-|TRBD2|TRBJ2-4
TGTGCTAGTGGCCTCCCAAGCGGGGGTGGCAAAAACATTCAGTACTTC
CASGLPSGGGKNIQYF
>TRBV2|few|TRBD1|TRBJ2-7
TGTGCCAGCACGGGGACAGGGGGCGATGGGTTGTGTGAGCAGTACTTC
CASTGTGGDGLCEQYF
>TRBV19|once|TRBD2|TRBJ2-7
TGTGCCAGTAGTATAGGGAGCGGGGGGGCCGGCGAGCAGTACTTC
CASSIGSGGAGEQYF
>TRBV6-5|-|TRBD1|TRBJ1-1
TGTGCCAGCAGCGACAGGGGGAGGAACACTGAAGCTTTCTTT
CASSDRGRNTEAFF
>TRBV9|-|TRBD2|TRBJ2-5
TGTGCCAGCAGCGTAGACACTAGCGGGCCCTCACCCCAAGAGACCCAGTACTTC
CASSVDTSGPSPQETQYF